Below, 20 T cell receptor beta chains from the same sample are listed, as sequenced in a study of T cells after posttransplantation cyclophosphamide. TCRdb keeps only in-frame clones here, not all; method: immunoSEQ multiplex PCR. The table records under 75,000 clones, just over 90% of them present only once. Sequenced sample: PBMCs. The receptors here all came from a woman aged 25 to 39 in good health and a related stem cell transplant donor.

The chain employs TRBV5-1 and TRBJ2-1; 7 bases line up with TRBD2. The CDR3 covers 15 residues. Per the germline V gene, CDR1 is SGHRS and CDR2 is YFSETQ. J lost 3 bases, V lost 1 base, and 4 bases had no gene match. The CDR3 loop is CASSLMGGGYNEQFF. The CDR3 region has the DNA TGCGCCAGCAGCTTGATGGGGGGGGGCTACAATGAGCAGTTCTTC. The whole variable domain, remainder taken from reference TRBV5-1 and TRBJ2-1, is KAGVTQTPRYLIKTRGQQVTLSCSPISGHRSVSWYQQTPGQGLQFLFEYFSETQRNKGNFPGRFSGRQFSNSRSEMNVSTLELGDSALYLCASSLMGGGYNEQFFGPGTRLTVL.

This sequence joins TRBV6-1 and TRBJ2-2, with D possibly matching TRBD2 (6 bases). This CDR3 is built from 15 residues. V was shortened by 2 bases and J by 2 bases, with 9 bases between the two germline ends. Germline assignment: CDR1 MNHNS and CDR2 SASEGT. The CDR3 region has the DNA TGTGCCAGCAGTGAATTGCGGGGAAACACCGGGGAGCTGTTTTTT. It encodes CASSELRGNTGELFF.

The rearrangement uses TRBV7-6 and TRBJ2-1; maybe TRBD2 (6 bases). Germline V CDR1 and CDR2: SGHVS, FNYEAQ. The CDR3 contains 15 residues. V was shortened by 5 bases and J by 9 bases, with 20 bases between the two germline ends. The CDR3: CASSPAGLHRAEQFF. The CDR3 nucleotides read TGTGCCAGCAGCCCCGCGGGACTCCACCGAGCTGAGCAGTTCTTC.

The chain is built from TRBV5-6 and TRBJ1-2, with D possibly TRBD1 on 6 matching bases. Germline V gene sequence: CDR1 SGHDT, CDR2 YYEEEE. The CDR3 is 16 amino acids. V was shortened by 4 bases and J by 6 bases, with 22 bases between the two germline ends. This CDR3 is CASSQIGGGRRNGYTF. As DNA, the CDR3 is TGTGCCAGCAGCCAGATCGGTGGGGGGCGCAGGAATGGCTACACCTTC.

This clone has just one count. V is TRBV7-9 and J is TRBJ2-7; 7 nucleotides agree with TRBD1. Germline V gives CDR1 SEHNR, CDR2 FQNEAQ (reference sequence). CDR3 size: 15 residues. V shed 5 bases, J shed 3 bases, and the junction held 10 bases outside the gene matches. CDR3 residues: CASSPQGQESYEQYF. The CDR3 DNA sequence: TGTGCCAGCAGCCCCCAAGGACAGGAAAGCTACGAGCAGTACTTC.

J is TRBJ1-2 and V is TRBV6-5; 8 positions match TRBD1. J gave up 4 bases and V 7 bases, and 5 bases lay outside the gene matches. The CDR3 loop spans 13 amino acids. Per germline, CDR1 MNHEY and CDR2 SVGAGI. DNA of the CDR3: TGTGCCAGCACTCTCGGGACAGGCTATGGCTACACCTTC. Amino acids: CASTLGTGYGYTF.

The rearrangement uses TRBV7-2 and TRBJ1-2; TRBD1 agrees at 11 bases. Trimming cost V 5 bases and J 8 bases; bases outside gene matches: 4. This CDR3 is 13 amino acids long. Germline V gene data show CDR1 as SGHTA and CDR2 as FQGNSA. In DNA form, the CDR3 reads TGTGCCAGCAGCGCGGGACAGGGGGAAGGCTACACCTTC. This translates into CASSAGQGEGYTF.

The chain employs TRBV7-8 and TRBJ2-7; tentatively, D is TRBD1 (6 bases). Germline V gene sequence: CDR1 SGHVS, CDR2 FQNEAQ. V lost 3 bases to trimming and J lost 0 bases, with 15 bases between them. This CDR3 spans 16 amino acids. CDR3 sequence: CASSLYDRTISYEQYF. DNA of the CDR3: TGTGCCAGCAGCTTGTATGACAGGACAATCTCCTACGAGCAGTACTTC.

The rearrangement joins TRBV6-1 to TRBJ1-4; the D is unclear. Looked up from germline, CDR1 is MNHNS and CDR2 is SASEGT. Trimming cost V 0 bases and J 0 bases, with 17 bases left between them. This CDR3 is built from 19 residues. This CDR3 is CASSEAILSNSPTNEKLFF. CDR3 DNA: TGTGCCAGCAGTGAAGCGATACTTTCCAACAGTCCAACTAATGAAAAACTGTTTTTT.

The V gene is TRBV28, the J gene TRBJ2-7; D not resolved. Trimming took 6 bases from V and 2 from J, leaving 11 bases between them. Germline V CDR1 and CDR2: MDHEN, SYDVKM. CDR3 length: 13 residues. In DNA form, the CDR3 reads TGTGCCAGCAGCCGGCATATGACCTACGAGCAGTACTTC. It yields the protein CASSRHMTYEQYF.

V is TRBV6-6 and J is TRBJ2-3; either TRBD1 or TRBD2 may supply D (6 bases each). The CDR3 is 15 amino acids. From germline, CDR1 is MNHNY and CDR2 SVGAGI (reference sequence). Trimming took off 0 bases at V and 0 bases at J, with 7 bases between the two ends. CDR3 in DNA: TGTGCCAGCAGTTACTCGGGGGGCAGCACAGATACGCAGTATTTT. This translates into CASSYSGGSTDTQYF.

This chain connects TRBV4-2 to TRBJ2-3, with D possibly being TRBD1 or TRBD2 (5 bases each). The V gene lost 0 bases and the J gene lost 1 base, with 11 bases spanning the gap. The CDR3 sequence is 16 residues long. Germline CDR1 is LGHNA and CDR2 is YNFKEQ. CDR3 bases: TGTGCCAGCAGCCAAGAGGGGACCCCTGGCACAGATACGCAGTATTTT. Translation: CASSQEGTPGTDTQYF.

The chain combines TRBV25-1 with TRBJ2-3; maybe TRBD2 (5 bases). The V end was cut by 1 base, the J end by 4 bases, with 9 bases between. CDR1 and CDR2 (germline): MGHDK, SYGVNS. The CDR3 contains 14 residues. CDR3 sequence reads: CASSESWGADTQYF. The CDR3 region has the DNA TGTGCCAGCAGTGAATCCTGGGGAGCAGATACGCAGTATTTT.

As regards this clone: The junction shows a germline mismatch at one end, possibly a read error. This chain joins TRBV4-3 and TRBJ2-7; D unresolved. Germline loops: CDR1 LGHNA, CDR2 YSLEER. The CDR3 consists of 13 residues. The CDR3 reads CANSPQFSYEQYF. CDR3 DNA sequence: TGCGCCAACAGCCCCCAATTTTCCTACGAGCAGTACTTC.

This clone was seen only once. The gene calls are TRBV6-6 and TRBJ1-6; D call uncertain. V lost 4 bases to trimming and J lost 4 bases, with 8 bases between them. The CDR3 is made up of 14 amino acids. Germline CDR1 is MNHNY and CDR2 is SVGAGI (reference sequence). The DNA of the CDR3 is TGTGCCAGCAGTTCCGGGCCATATAATTCACCCCTCCACTTT. This translates into CASSSGPYNSPLHF.

With regard to this clone: The junction differs from germline at one of its ends, possibly a read error. This sequence joins TRBV30 and TRBJ1-1, with 7 bases lining up with TRBD1. The CDR3 is 11 residues long. Per the germline V gene, CDR1 is GTSNPN and CDR2 is SVGIG (reference sequence). The CDR3 nucleotides read TGTGCCTGGAGTGTAACTAGGGACAGTTCCTTT. As protein: CAWSVTRDSSF.

The chain couples TRBV25-1 to TRBJ2-4; no clear D. Germline loops: CDR1 MGHDK, CDR2 SYGVNS. V was shortened by 0 bases and J by 5 bases, with 14 bases between the two germline ends. The CDR3 runs 16 residues. CDR3 DNA: TGTGCCAGCAGTGAATATCGCTTTGGTGGCGAAAACATTCAGTACTTC. This translates into CASSEYRFGGENIQYF.

The chain links TRBV5-1 to TRBJ1-3; D remains unclear. The CDR3 consists of 16 residues. The ends were cut back, 0 bases at V and 2 bases at J, with 12 bases in the middle. Germline CDR1 SGHRS, CDR2 YFSETQ. CDR3 nucleotides: TGCGCCAGCAGCTTGGATCTTGGAAGAACTGGAAACACCATATATTTT. Protein sequence: CASSLDLGRTGNTIYF.

This sequence joins TRBV7-2 and TRBJ2-5; D possibly matches TRBD1 or TRBD2 (5 bases each). There are 15 residues in the CDR3. The V and J ends lost 2 bases and 5 bases respectively, with 15 bases between them. Germline loops: CDR1 SGHTA, CDR2 FQGNSA. In DNA form, the CDR3 reads TGTGCCAGCAGCTTATACGGGACGGGGTTTGAGACCCAGTACTTC. Translation gives CASSLYGTGFETQYF.

This chain uses TRBV27 with TRBJ1-4; D not resolved. Trimming shortened V by 8 bases and J by 3 bases, and 13 bases separated the two germline ends. Per germline, CDR1 MNHEY and CDR2 SMNVEV (reference sequence). CDR3 length: 14 residues. The CDR3 nucleotides are TGTGCCAGCGGCAATCCCGGCTCTAATGAAAAACTGTTTTTT. This sequence encodes CASGNPGSNEKLFF. Filled out from reference TRBV27 and TRBJ1-4, the complete variable domain reads EAQVTQNPRYLITVTGKKLTVTCSQNMNHEYMSWYRQDPGLGLRQIYYSMNVEVTDKGDVPEGYKVSRKEKRNFPLILESPSPNQTSLYFCASGNPGSNEKLFFGSGTQLSVL.